The 2 T cell receptor beta chains reported below all come from one sample, sequenced in a study of blood T cell repertoires in COVID-19. Only in-frame clones appear in the TCRdb table, and some are missing; sequencing was by immunoSEQ multiplex PCR. The sample carries roughly 330,000 clones, around 87% recorded once. What was sequenced was peripheral blood. These receptors all come from a woman between 45 and 60 years old with active or convalescent COVID-19.

This clone showed up just a few times. CDR3 sequence reads: CASSIIGASEYYEQYF. CDR3 DNA sequence: TGTGCCAGCAGCATCATTGGGGCTAGCGAGTACTACGAGCAGTACTTC. The chain has TRBV11-2 and TRBJ2-7; a weak D match, TRBD2 (6 bases). This CDR3 comprises 16 residues. The V end lost 5 bases, the J end lost 3 bases, and 20 bases lay between the germline ends. Germline assignment: CDR1 SGHAT and CDR2 FQNNGV. Full variable domain (remainder filled in from reference TRBV11-2 and TRBJ2-7): EAGVAQSPRYKIIEKRQSVAFWCNPISGHATLYWYQQILGQGPKLLIQFQNNGVVDDSQLPKDRFSAERLKGVDSTLKIQPAKLEDSAVYLCASSIIGASEYYEQYFGPGTRLTVT.

J is TRBJ2-1 and V is TRBV7-8; tentative D call: TRBD2 (6 bases). V gave up 2 bases and J gave up 6 bases, with 14 bases separating them. Per germline, CDR1 SGHVS and CDR2 FQNEAQ. This CDR3 is 15 amino acids long. CDR3 amino acids: CASSLNVGGINEQFF. The CDR3 DNA is TGTGCCAGCAGCTTAAATGTGGGAGGCATCAATGAGCAGTTCTTC.